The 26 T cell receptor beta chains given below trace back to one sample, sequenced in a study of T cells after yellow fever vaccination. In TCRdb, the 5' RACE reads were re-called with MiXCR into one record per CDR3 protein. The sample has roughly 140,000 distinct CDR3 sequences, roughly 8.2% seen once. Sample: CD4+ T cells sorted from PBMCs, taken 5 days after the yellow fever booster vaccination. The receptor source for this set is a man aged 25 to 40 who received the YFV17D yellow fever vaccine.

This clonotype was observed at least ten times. In nucleotides, the CDR3 is TGTGCCAGCAGCCCGAGCAGCCCAAAGGGGAGGCAGTATTTT. Residues: CASSPSSPKGRQYF. The chain joins TRBV7-2 to TRBJ2-3; perhaps D is TRBD1 or TRBD2 (5 bases each). The V end lost 5 bases, the J end lost 11 bases, and 20 bases lay between the germline ends. Germline V gene data show CDR1 as SGHTA and CDR2 as FQGNSA. CDR3 length equals 14 residues.

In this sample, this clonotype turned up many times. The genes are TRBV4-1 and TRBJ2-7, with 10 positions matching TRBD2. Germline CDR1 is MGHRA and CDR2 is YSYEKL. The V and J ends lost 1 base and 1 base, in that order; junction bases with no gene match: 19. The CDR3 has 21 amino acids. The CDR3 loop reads CASSQAGSALLAGVKSYEQYF. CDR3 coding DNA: TGCGCCAGCAGCCAAGCGGGATCCGCTTTGCTAGCGGGAGTGAAATCCTACGAGCAGTACTTC.

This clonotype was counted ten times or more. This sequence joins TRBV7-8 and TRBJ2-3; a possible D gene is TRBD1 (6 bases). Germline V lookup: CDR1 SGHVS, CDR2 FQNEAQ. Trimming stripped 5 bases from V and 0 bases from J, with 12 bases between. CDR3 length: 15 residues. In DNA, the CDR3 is TGTGCCAGCAGCCCCGGGACAATTAGCACAGATACGCAGTATTTT. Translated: CASSPGTISTDTQYF.

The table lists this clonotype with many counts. CDR3 protein: CASSPLSSSGRLGLMLYNEQFF. The CDR3 DNA follows: TGTGCCAGCAGCCCACTAAGTTCTAGCGGGAGGTTAGGGCTAATGCTCTACAATGAGCAGTTCTTC. The rearrangement uses TRBV4-2 and TRBJ2-1; 11 nucleotides line up with TRBD2. The CDR3 consists of 22 residues. Germline CDR1 and CDR2: LGHNA and YNFKEQ. The V gene end was trimmed by 4 bases and the J gene end by 3 bases; junction bases not matched to a gene: 23.

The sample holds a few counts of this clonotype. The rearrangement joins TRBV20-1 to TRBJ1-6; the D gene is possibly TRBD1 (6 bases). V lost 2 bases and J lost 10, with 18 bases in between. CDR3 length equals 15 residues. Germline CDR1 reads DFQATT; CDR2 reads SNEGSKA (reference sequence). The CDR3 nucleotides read TGCAGTGCTAGACCGCAGACAGGTGAAGAATCACCCCTCCACTTT. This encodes CSARPQTGEESPLHF.

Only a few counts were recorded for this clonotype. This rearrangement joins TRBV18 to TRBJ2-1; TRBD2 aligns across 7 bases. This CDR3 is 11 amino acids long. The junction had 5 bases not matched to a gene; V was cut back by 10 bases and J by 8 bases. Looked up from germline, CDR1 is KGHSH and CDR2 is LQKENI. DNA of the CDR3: TGTGCCACCGGGAGGATCGATGAGCAGTTCTTC. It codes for CATGRIDEQFF.

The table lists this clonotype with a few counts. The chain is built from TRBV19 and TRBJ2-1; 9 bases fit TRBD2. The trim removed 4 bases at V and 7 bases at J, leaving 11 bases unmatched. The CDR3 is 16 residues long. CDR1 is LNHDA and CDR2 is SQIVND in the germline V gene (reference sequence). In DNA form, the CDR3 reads TGTGCCAGTAGTAGCCAAGCGGGGGGACCTAGTAATGAGCAGTTCTTC. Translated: CASSSQAGGPSNEQFF.

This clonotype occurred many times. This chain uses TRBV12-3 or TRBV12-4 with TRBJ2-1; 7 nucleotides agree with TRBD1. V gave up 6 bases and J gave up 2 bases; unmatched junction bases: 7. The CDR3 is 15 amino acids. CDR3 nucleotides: TGTGCCAGCAGCCGACAAGGACAGGCCTACAATGAGCAGTTCTTC. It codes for CASSRQGQAYNEQFF.

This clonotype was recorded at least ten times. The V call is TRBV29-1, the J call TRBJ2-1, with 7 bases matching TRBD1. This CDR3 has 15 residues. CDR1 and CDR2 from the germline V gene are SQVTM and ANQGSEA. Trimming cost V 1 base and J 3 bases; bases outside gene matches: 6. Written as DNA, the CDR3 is TGCAGCGTTGAAGGAGCCGGGGACAGCTACAATGAGCAGTTCTTC. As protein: CSVEGAGDSYNEQFF.

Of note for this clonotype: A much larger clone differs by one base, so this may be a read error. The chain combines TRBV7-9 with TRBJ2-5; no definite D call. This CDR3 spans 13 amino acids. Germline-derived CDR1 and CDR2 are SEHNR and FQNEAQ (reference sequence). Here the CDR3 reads CASSWVYRENQYF. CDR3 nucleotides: TGTGCCAGCAGCTGGGTCTATCGAGAGAACCAGTACTTC.

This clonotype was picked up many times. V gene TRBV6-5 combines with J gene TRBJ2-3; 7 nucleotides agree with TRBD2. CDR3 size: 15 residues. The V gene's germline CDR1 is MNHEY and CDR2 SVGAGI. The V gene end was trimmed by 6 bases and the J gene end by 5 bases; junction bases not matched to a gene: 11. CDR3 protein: CASRSTTSRGDTQYF. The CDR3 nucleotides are TGTGCCAGCAGATCGACGACTAGCCGTGGAGATACGCAGTATTTT.

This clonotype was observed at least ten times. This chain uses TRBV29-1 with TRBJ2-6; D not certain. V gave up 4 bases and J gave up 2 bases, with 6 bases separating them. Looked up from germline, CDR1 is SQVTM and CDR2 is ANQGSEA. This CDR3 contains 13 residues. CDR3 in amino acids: CSVGGAGANVLTF. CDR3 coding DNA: TGCAGCGTTGGTGGGGCTGGGGCCAACGTCCTGACTTTC.

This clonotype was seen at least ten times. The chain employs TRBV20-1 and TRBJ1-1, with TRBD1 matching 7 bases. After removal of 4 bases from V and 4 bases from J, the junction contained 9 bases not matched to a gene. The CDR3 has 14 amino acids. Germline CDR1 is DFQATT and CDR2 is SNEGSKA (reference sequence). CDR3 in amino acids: CSATQGGASTEAFF. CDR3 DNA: TGCAGTGCTACCCAAGGGGGCGCTTCCACTGAAGCTTTCTTT.

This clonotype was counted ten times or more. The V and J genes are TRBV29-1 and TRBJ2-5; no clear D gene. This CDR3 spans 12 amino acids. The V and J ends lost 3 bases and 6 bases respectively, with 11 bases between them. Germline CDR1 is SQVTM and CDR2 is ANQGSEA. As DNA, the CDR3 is TGCAGCGTTGATCCGGACGGAAAGACCCAGTACTTC. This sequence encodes CSVDPDGKTQYF.

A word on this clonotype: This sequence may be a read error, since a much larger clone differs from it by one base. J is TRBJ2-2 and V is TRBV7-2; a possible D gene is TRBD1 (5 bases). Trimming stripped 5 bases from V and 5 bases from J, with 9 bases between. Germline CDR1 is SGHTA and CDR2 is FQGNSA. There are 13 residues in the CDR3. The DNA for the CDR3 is TGTGCCAGCAGCCAGACAGCAACCGGGGAGCTGTTTTTT. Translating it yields CASSQTATGELFF. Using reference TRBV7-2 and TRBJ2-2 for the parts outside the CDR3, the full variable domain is GAGVSQSPSNKVTEKGKDVELRCDPISGHTALYWYRQSLGQGLEFLIYFQGNSAPDKSGLPSDRFSAERTGGSVSTLTIQRTQQEDSAVYLCASSQTATGELFFGEGSRLTVL.

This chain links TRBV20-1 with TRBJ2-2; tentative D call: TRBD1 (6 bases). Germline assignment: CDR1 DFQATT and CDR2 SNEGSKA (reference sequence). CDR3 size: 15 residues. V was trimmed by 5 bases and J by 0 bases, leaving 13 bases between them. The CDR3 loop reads CSAFSGTPNTGELFF. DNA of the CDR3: TGCAGTGCTTTTTCCGGGACACCGAACACCGGGGAGCTGTTTTTT.

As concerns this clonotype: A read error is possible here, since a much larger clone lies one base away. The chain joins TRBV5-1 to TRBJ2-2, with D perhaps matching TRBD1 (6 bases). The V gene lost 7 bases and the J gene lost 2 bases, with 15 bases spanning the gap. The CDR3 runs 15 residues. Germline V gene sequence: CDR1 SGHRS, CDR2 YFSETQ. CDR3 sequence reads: CASFSTGINTGELFF. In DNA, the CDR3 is TGCGCCAGCTTCAGTACAGGGATTAACACCGGGGAGCTGTTTTTT.

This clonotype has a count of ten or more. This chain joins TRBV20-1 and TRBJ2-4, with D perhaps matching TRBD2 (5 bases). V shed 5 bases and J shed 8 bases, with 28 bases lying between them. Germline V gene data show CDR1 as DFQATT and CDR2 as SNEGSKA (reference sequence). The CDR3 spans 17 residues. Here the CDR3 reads CSAEKGASGALGDIQYF. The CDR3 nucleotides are TGCAGTGCTGAAAAAGGTGCCAGCGGAGCCCTCGGGGACATTCAGTACTTC.

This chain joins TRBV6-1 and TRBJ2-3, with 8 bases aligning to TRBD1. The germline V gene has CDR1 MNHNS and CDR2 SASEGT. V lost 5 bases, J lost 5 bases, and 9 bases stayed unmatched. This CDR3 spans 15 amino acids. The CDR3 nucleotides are TGTGCCAGCAGTCCCAGGACAGGGCGTGGAGATACGCAGTATTTT. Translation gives CASSPRTGRGDTQYF.

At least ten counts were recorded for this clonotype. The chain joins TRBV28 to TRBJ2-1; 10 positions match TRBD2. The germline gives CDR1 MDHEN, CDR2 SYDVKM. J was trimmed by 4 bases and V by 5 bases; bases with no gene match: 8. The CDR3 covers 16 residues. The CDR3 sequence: CASSGSGTSAYNEQFF. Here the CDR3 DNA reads TGTGCCAGCAGTGGATCCGGGACTAGCGCTTACAATGAGCAGTTCTTC.

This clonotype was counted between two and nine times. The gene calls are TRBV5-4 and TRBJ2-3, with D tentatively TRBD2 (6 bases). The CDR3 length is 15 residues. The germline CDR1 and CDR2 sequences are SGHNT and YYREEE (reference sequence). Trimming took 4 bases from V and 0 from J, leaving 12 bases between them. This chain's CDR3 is CASSMGRESTDTQYF. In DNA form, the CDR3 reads TGTGCCAGCAGCATGGGGCGGGAAAGCACAGATACGCAGTATTTT.

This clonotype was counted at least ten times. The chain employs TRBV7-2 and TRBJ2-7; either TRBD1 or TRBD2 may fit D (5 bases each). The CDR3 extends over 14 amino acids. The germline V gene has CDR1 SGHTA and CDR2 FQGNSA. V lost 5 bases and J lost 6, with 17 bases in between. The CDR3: CASSPNGSGGEQYF. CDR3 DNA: TGTGCCAGCAGCCCTAATGGGAGTGGGGGCGAGCAGTACTTC.

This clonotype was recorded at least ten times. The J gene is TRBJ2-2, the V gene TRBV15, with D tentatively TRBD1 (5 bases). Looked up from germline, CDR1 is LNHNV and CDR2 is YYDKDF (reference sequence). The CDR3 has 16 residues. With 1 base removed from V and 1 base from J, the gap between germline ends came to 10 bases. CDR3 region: CATSRVRTRNTGELFF. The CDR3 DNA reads TGTGCCACCAGCAGAGTGAGGACACGGAACACCGGGGAGCTGTTTTTT.

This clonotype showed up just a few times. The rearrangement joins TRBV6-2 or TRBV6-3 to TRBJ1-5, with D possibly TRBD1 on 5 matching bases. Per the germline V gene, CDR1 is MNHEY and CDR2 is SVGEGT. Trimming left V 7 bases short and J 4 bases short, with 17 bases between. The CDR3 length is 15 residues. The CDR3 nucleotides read TGTGCCAGCACCTATTCCGTGGAGGGGAATCAGCCCCAGCATTTT. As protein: CASTYSVEGNQPQHF.

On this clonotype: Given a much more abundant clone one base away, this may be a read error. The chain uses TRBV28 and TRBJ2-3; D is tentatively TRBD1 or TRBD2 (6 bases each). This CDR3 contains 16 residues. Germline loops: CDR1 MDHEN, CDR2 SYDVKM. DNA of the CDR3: TGTGCCAGCAGTTCGCCCGGAGGGTGGGACACAGATGCGCAGTATTTT. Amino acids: CASSSPGGWDTDAQYF.

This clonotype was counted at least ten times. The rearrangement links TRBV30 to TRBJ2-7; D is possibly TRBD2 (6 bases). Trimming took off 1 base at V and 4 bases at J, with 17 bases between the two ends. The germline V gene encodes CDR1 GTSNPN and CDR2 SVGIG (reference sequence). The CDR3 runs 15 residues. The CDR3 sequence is CAWSEDRGTLYEQYF. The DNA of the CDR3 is TGTGCCTGGAGTGAAGATCGGGGGACTCTTTACGAGCAGTACTTC.